A selection of T cell receptor beta chains follows, all from one sample in a study of CD8+CD57+ T cells in acquired aplastic anemia. TCRdb reprocessed the reads with MiXCR, giving one entry per CDR3 protein. This repertoire shows 300,000 or so distinct CDR3 sequences, roughly three fifths found once; its top ten account for roughly 8%. Source material: sorted CD4+, CD8+, or CD8+CD57+ T cells (not recorded which) from PBMCs. These receptors all stem from a human donor with severe aplastic anemia or a healthy control (not recorded which). Both conserved end residues are part of each CDR3. D genes are given only for firm matches. Clone size is stated in some rows and not others, as once, few, many or a class when expanded.

d_gene	j_gene	abundance	v_gene	CDR3aa	CDR3nt
TRBD2	TRBJ2-7	NA	TRBV19	CASSIYSGAPYEQYF	TGTGCCAGTAGTATTTACAGCGGGGCCCCCTACGAGCAGTACTTC
NA	TRBJ1-6	many	TRBV7-6	CASSSDGTTSPLHF	TGTGCCAGCAGCTCAGACGGGACCACCTCACCCCTCCACTTT
NA	TRBJ2-6	NA	TRBV28	CASSFPARGANVLTF	TGTGCCAGCAGTTTCCCCGCTCGTGGGGCCAACGTCCTGACTTTC
NA	TRBJ1-6	NA	TRBV9	CASNPGPGSYNSPLHF	TGTGCCAGCAATCCGGGCCCGGGCTCCTATAACTCACCCCTCCACTTT
NA	TRBJ1-2	once	TRBV7-8	CASSLGGQEANYGYTF	TGTGCCAGCAGCTTAGGTGGGCAAGAGGCCAACTATGGCTACACCTTC
NA	TRBJ1-2	few	TRBV7-6	CASSLDSGVGPAFLGYTF	TGTGCCAGCAGCTTAGATTCAGGGGTAGGGCCAGCCTTCCTCGGCTACACCTTC
NA	TRBJ1-5	few	TRBV20-1	CSAVRDRNQPQHF	TGCAGTGCTGTCCGGGACCGCAATCAGCCCCAGCATTTT
TRBD2	TRBJ2-5	NA	TRBV7-2	CASSKDRMKAGEGETQYF	TGTGCCAGCAGCAAGGACCGGATGAAAGCGGGGGAAGGAGAGACCCAGTACTTC
NA	TRBJ2-4	many	TRBV2	CASSGPWANIQYF	TGTGCCTCGTCAGGGCCTTGGGCGAACATTCAGTACTTC
NA	TRBJ2-7	NA	TRBV5-1	CASSLGAVHEQYF	TGCGCCAGCAGCTTGGGCGCAGTCCACGAGCAGTACTTC
NA	TRBJ1-4	many	TRBV4-3	CASSQDVATNEKLFF	TGCGCCAGCAGCCAAGATGTCGCAACTAATGAAAAACTGTTTTTT
TRBD1	TRBJ2-7	NA	TRBV2	CASTYRGDSYEQYF	TGTGCCAGCACCTACAGGGGAGACTCCTACGAGCAGTACTTC
TRBD1	TRBJ2-1	NA	TRBV30	CAWNRDRGNGEQFF	TGTGCCTGGAACCGGGACAGGGGTAACGGTGAGCAGTTCTTC
TRBD1	TRBJ1-3	NA	TRBV7-8	CASSPGKTGSSGNTIYF	TGTGCCAGCAGCCCCGGAAAGACAGGGTCCTCTGGAAACACCATATATTTT
NA	TRBJ1-1	NA	TRBV24-1	CATSEGNTEAFF	TGTGCCACCAGTGAAGGGAACACTGAAGCTTTCTTT
NA	TRBJ1-5	NA	TRBV7-9	CASSLDTGAPPQHF	TGTGCCAGCAGCTTAGACACAGGTGCTCCGCCCCAGCATTTT
TRBD2	TRBJ2-5	NA	TRBV6-5	CASSLRTSGETQYF	TGTGCCAGCAGTCTCCGGACTAGCGGGGAGACCCAGTACTTC
NA	TRBJ2-7	NA	TRBV5-1	CASSLASSDEQYF	TGCGCCAGCAGCTTGGCTAGTTCGGACGAGCAGTACTTC
NA	TRBJ1-3	NA	TRBV11-2	CASSLDRVPGNTIYF	TGTGCCAGCAGCTTAGACAGGGTACCTGGAAACACCATATATTTT
NA	TRBJ2-7	NA	TRBV20-1	CSARGPNYEQYF	TGCAGTGCTAGAGGACCCAACTACGAGCAGTACTTC
TRBD1	TRBJ1-1	NA	TRBV15	CATSRPFPGQGEGNTEAFF	TGTGCCACCAGCAGACCATTTCCGGGACAGGGAGAAGGGAACACTGAAGCTTTCTTT
NA	TRBJ1-2	many	TRBV7-9	CASSLRQVGGYTF	TGTGCCAGCAGCCTCAGACAGGTGGGGGGCTACACCTTC
TRBD2	TRBJ2-2	once	TRBV9	CASSGLASGELFF	TGTGCCAGCAGCGGACTAGCATCCGGGGAGCTGTTTTTT
NA	TRBJ1-5	few	TRBV7-6	CASSRGWGSNQPQHF	TGTGCCAGCAGCCGCGGGTGGGGTAGCAATCAGCCCCAGCATTTT
TRBD1	TRBJ1-2	NA	TRBV10-3	CAISEPGGNYGYTF	TGTGCCATCAGTGAGCCAGGGGGGAACTATGGCTACACCTTC
TRBD1	TRBJ2-1	NA	TRBV20-1	CSARTGGSTDTQFF	TGCAGTGCCAGGACAGGGGGTAGCACAGATACGCAGTTCTTC
NA	TRBJ2-3	NA	TRBV7-2	CASSSPSATDTQYF	TGTGCCAGCAGCAGCCCAAGCGCGACAGATACGCAGTATTTT
NA	TRBJ2-1	NA	TRBV6-5	CASSYSTVSSYNEQFF	TGTGCCAGCAGTTACTCGACAGTTAGCTCCTACAATGAGCAGTTCTTC
TRBD2	TRBJ2-2	many	TRBV5-1	CASSAGLAGGPNGELFF	TGCGCCAGCAGCGCGGGACTAGCGGGGGGGCCCAACGGGGAGCTGTTTTTT
NA	TRBJ1-1	NA	TRBV5-1	CASRDPTMNTEAFF	TGCGCCAGCAGGGACCCCACTATGAACACTGAAGCTTTCTTT
NA	TRBJ2-2	few	TRBV5-1	CASSRLSSGELFF	TGCGCCAGCAGCCGGCTTTCTTCGGGGGAGCTGTTTTTT
NA	TRBJ2-5	once	TRBV15	CATSSLPAQYF	TGTGCCACCAGCAGTCTTCCGGCCCAGTACTTC
NA	TRBJ1-1	NA	TRBV11-1	CASSRAPTGNTEAFF	TGTGCCAGCAGCCGGGCCCCGACAGGGAACACTGAAGCTTTCTTT
NA	TRBJ1-2	many	TRBV29-1	CSVVRLEGNGYTF	TGCAGCGTTGTACGGCTTGAGGGGAATGGCTACACCTTC
TRBD1	TRBJ2-7	few	TRBV2	CASSPGTGSSYEQYF	TGTGCCAGCAGCCCCGGGACAGGGAGCTCCTACGAGCAGTACTTC
TRBD1	TRBJ2-5	NA	TRBV20-1	CSARYGTGDGETQYF	TGCAGTGCTAGATATGGGACAGGTGACGGTGAGACCCAGTACTTC
TRBD1	TRBJ2-5	many	TRBV15	CATSRGGTGGKETQYF	TGTGCCACCAGCAGAGGGGGGACAGGAGGGAAAGAGACCCAGTACTTC
TRBD1	TRBJ1-3	NA	TRBV9	CASGDRGIVGDTIYF	TGTGCCAGCGGGGACAGGGGTATCGTTGGAGACACCATATATTTT
NA	TRBJ1-5	NA	TRBV19	CASSDRTGAPQHF	TGTGCCAGTAGTGACAGGACGGGGGCGCCCCAGCATTTT
NA	TRBJ2-7	many	TRBV2	CASSDLADPYEQYF	TGTGCCAGCAGTGATCTCGCCGACCCCTACGAGCAGTACTTC
NA	TRBJ2-2	many	TRBV19	CASSNRRNTGELFF	TGTGCCAGTAGTAACCGGCGGAACACCGGAGAGCTGTTTTTT
NA	TRBJ1-2	many	TRBV27	CASSFQGGGYTF	TGTGCCAGCAGTTTTCAAGGGGGAGGCTACACCTTC
NA	TRBJ1-1	NA	TRBV19	CASSVGATEAFF	TGTGCCAGTAGTGTGGGGGCGACTGAAGCTTTCTTT
NA	TRBJ2-1	few	TRBV29-1	CSVALPVGEQFF	TGCAGCGTTGCACTACCCGTGGGGGAGCAGTTCTTC
NA	TRBJ2-7	NA	TRBV7-8	CASSLESGVPEQYF	TGTGCCAGCAGCTTAGAGTCTGGGGTCCCCGAGCAGTACTTC
NA	TRBJ1-1	many	TRBV7-8	CASSQQLGRTDTEAFF	TGTGCCAGCAGTCAACAGTTGGGGCGGACAGACACTGAAGCTTTCTTT
TRBD1	TRBJ1-6	NA	TRBV9	CASSAGTGPSSPLHF	TGTGCCAGCAGCGCCGGGACAGGGCCTAGTTCACCCCTCCACTTT
NA	TRBJ2-7	NA	TRBV12-3/TRBV12-4	CASSPTRGNSYEQYF	TGTGCCAGCAGCCCCACCCGGGGGAACTCCTACGAGCAGTACTTC
NA	TRBJ2-7	NA	TRBV7-6	CASSLAAVAYEQYF	TGTGCCAGCAGCTTAGCGGCAGTAGCCTACGAGCAGTACTTC
NA	TRBJ2-7	few	TRBV24-1	CATSTAGHYEQYF	TGTGCCACCAGTACGGCAGGACACTACGAGCAGTACTTC
NA	TRBJ1-5	NA	TRBV5-1	CASSLEGNSNQPQHF	TGCGCCAGCAGCTTGGAGGGAAATAGCAATCAGCCCCAGCATTTT
NA	TRBJ1-2	NA	TRBV19	CASSTTINVVYGYTF	TGTGCCAGTAGTACCACCATAAACGTAGTCTATGGCTACACCTTC